Listed below are T cell receptor beta chains from one sample, sequenced in a study of OX40 agonist ivuxolimab in advanced cancers. Assay used: immunoSEQ multiplex PCR; TCRdb lists only in-frame clones, some missing. The sample carries just under 65,000 clones, more than 80% recorded once. This material consisted of CD4+ or CD8+ T cells sorted from blood, taken in a trial of the OX40 agonist ivuxolimab. The receptors were sampled from an adult with an advanced solid tumor such as melanoma, head and neck, liver or kidney cancer. Both conserved end residues are part of each CDR3. Each record gives: clone size, J gene, V gene, D gene, CDR3 DNA, CDR3 protein. The D gene is left open where the match is weak. Part of the rows lack a size; the others show once, few, many or a class for expanded clones.

.	TRBJ2-1	TRBV19	.	TGTGCCAGTACGCGCGGAGCCCTGTACAATGAGCAGTTCTTC	CASTRGALYNEQFF
.	TRBJ1-4	TRBV6-6	.	TGTGCCAGCAGTTACCCGGACAGACCAAAACTGTTTTTT	CASSYPDRPKLFF
.	TRBJ2-7	TRBV5-1	.	TGCGCCAGCAGCTTGGAAGTTAGCGGAGGCTCATCGAGCTCCTACGAGCAGTACTTC	CASSLEVSGGSSSSYEQYF
.	TRBJ2-1	TRBV10-1	.	TGCGCCAGCAGTGACTCGATCGGGACGCATTCCTACAATGAGCAGTTCTTC	CASSDSIGTHSYNEQFF
.	TRBJ2-1	TRBV9	.	TGTGCCAGCAGCGTGGGACTCCAATTCAATGAGCAGTTCTTC	CASSVGLQFNEQFF
.	TRBJ2-7	TRBV4-2	TRBD1	TGTGCCAGCAGCCACACGACAGGGGTAAGCTACGAGCAGTACTTC	CASSHTTGVSYEQYF
.	TRBJ2-3	TRBV7-3	TRBD1	TGTGCCAGCAGCTTCGACAGGGGGGGCACAGATACGCAGTATTTT	CASSFDRGGTDTQYF
.	TRBJ2-7	TRBV6-1	.	TGTGCCAGCACCCCCCTCAGGGTAAGCTCCTACGAGCAGTACTTC	CASTPLRVSSYEQYF
.	TRBJ2-3	TRBV10-3	TRBD1	TGTGCCATCAGTGAGTCGCAGGGGGCGGGTACGCAGTATTTT	CAISESQGAGTQYF
.	TRBJ2-1	TRBV18	.	TGTGCCAGCTCAGATAGCTCCATCAATGAGCAGTTCTTC	CASSDSSINEQFF
once	TRBJ2-3	TRBV19	TRBD1	TGTGCCAGTAGTCCCGGACAGGGGGCGGCCTCCGATACGCAGTATTTT	CASSPGQGAASDTQYF
.	TRBJ2-2	TRBV9	.	TGTGCCAGCAGCGTGGACAGCCTCACCGGGGAGCTGTTTTTT	CASSVDSLTGELFF
.	TRBJ1-1	TRBV19	TRBD1	TGTGCCAGCAGGGACAGCAGGAACACTGAAGCTTTCTTT	CASRDSRNTEAFF
.	TRBJ2-3	TRBV5-3	.	TGTGCCAGAAGCTTGGGTTCTAGCGAACCTAGCACAGATACGCAGTATTTT	CARSLGSSEPSTDTQYF
.	TRBJ2-1	TRBV27	TRBD1	TGTGCCAGCAGCCCAGGACAGGGGTTTACAAATGAGCAGTTCTTC	CASSPGQGFTNEQFF
.	TRBJ2-7	TRBV28	.	TGTGCCAGCACCAAGAGGGACTCTACCTACGAGCAGTACTTC	CASTKRDSTYEQYF
.	TRBJ2-3	TRBV28	TRBD2	TGTGCCAGCAGTTCGGGGACTAGCGGGAGGGCCCGGTTT	CASSSGTSGRARF
once	TRBJ2-1	TRBV11-2	TRBD2	TGTGCCAGCAGCTTGGAGGGTCGACTAGCGATTTACAATGAGCAGTTCTTC	CASSLEGRLAIYNEQFF
.	TRBJ1-2	TRBV28	TRBD1	TGTGCCAGCAGTTTAGAAATCGCAGGGGGCATCCGCTACACCTTC	CASSLEIAGGIRYTF
.	TRBJ1-2	TRBV29-1	TRBD1	TGCAGCGTTGAAGGAGGGGGCGGTGGCTATGGCTACACCTTC	CSVEGGGGGYGYTF
.	TRBJ2-3	TRBV30	TRBD2	TGTGCCTGGAGTCCGAAGGTAGCGGGAGGACCTCTGGCCCGCACAGATACGCAGTATTTT	CAWSPKVAGGPLARTDTQYF
.	TRBJ1-1	TRBV6-5	.	TGTGCCAGCAGTTTCGCAGGGAAGAACACTGAAGCTTTCTTT	CASSFAGKNTEAFF
.	TRBJ2-7	TRBV10-1	.	TGCGCCAGCCCTCCCCCACAGGGAATCTACGAGCAGTACTTC	CASPPPQGIYEQYF
.	TRBJ2-1	TRBV6-1	.	TGTGCCAGCTATGGCCGAGGGTACAATGAGCAGTTCTTC	CASYGRGYNEQFF
.	TRBJ1-1	TRBV19	.	TGTGCCAGTAGCATAGGACCCTTACTCAAAAACACTGAAGCTTTCTTT	CASSIGPLLKNTEAFF
once	TRBJ1-4	TRBV28	.	TGTGCCAGCAGTTTATCCGGGGTTGGAAAACTGTTTTTT	CASSLSGVGKLFF
.	TRBJ1-3	TRBV29-1	.	TGCAGCGAATCAGTAAGAAACACCATATATTTT	CSESVRNTIYF
.	TRBJ2-1	TRBV15	.	TGTGCCACCAGCAGAGATCTCGCTAGCGTATACAATGAGCAGTTCTTC	CATSRDLASVYNEQFF
once	TRBJ1-4	TRBV4-1	.	TGCGCCAGCAGCCAAGGCCAACTTGAAAAACTGTTTTTT	CASSQGQLEKLFF
.	TRBJ2-2	TRBV28	.	TGTGCCAGCCAGGGGAACACCGGGGAGCTGTTTTTT	CASQGNTGELFF
.	TRBJ2-6	TRBV5-1	.	TGCGCCAGCAGCCTCAGAACCTCTGGGGCCAACGTCCTGACTTTC	CASSLRTSGANVLTF
.	TRBJ2-1	TRBV15	.	TGTGCCACCAGCAGAGGACTCCATTCGGGCTCCTACAATGAGCAGTTCTTC	CATSRGLHSGSYNEQFF
.	TRBJ2-3	TRBV10-3	.	TGTGCCATCGCATCGGTGGGCACAGATACGCAGTATTTT	CAIASVGTDTQYF
once	TRBJ2-1	TRBV6-7	.	TGTGCCAGCAGTTACCCCGGGACACAAGACAATGAGCAGTTCTTC	CASSYPGTQDNEQFF
.	TRBJ2-7	TRBV6-1	TRBD2	TGTGCCAGCAGTGAATACGGGACTAGCGGGCTCTACGAGCAGTACTTC	CASSEYGTSGLYEQYF
once	TRBJ1-3	TRBV6-6	.	TGTGCCAGCAGGACCCCGGGGGGAAACACCATATATTTT	CASRTPGGNTIYF
.	TRBJ2-2	TRBV27	.	TGTGCCAGCAGCCAAAGCCGAAGGACCGGGGAGCTGTTTTTT	CASSQSRRTGELFF
.	TRBJ1-2	TRBV5-1	TRBD1	TGCGCCAGCAGCTTGGGGGGACAGGGAAAAGGTCCGGCCTTC	CASSLGGQGKGPAF
.	TRBJ2-7	TRBV4-1	TRBD2	TGCGCCAGCAGCCCCAGGGGGCAGGGACTAGCGGGAAACGAGCAGTACTTC	CASSPRGQGLAGNEQYF
.	TRBJ2-5	TRBV12-5	.	TGTGCTAGTGGTTTGGTCCTGGAGGAGACCCAGTACTTC	CASGLVLEETQYF
.	TRBJ2-1	TRBV6-5	.	TGTGCCAGCAGTCCCACTAGGGCTCATGAGCAGTTCTTC	CASSPTRAHEQFF
.	TRBJ1-3	TRBV6-1	.	TGTGCCAGCAGCACAGGGGGAAACACCATATATTTT	CASSTGGNTIYF
once	TRBJ2-3	TRBV27	TRBD2	TGTGCCAGCAGTTTATCCGGGACTAGCGGGAGTAGAGGTACGCAGTATTTT	CASSLSGTSGSRGTQYF
.	TRBJ2-3	TRBV10-3	.	TGTGCCGTTCGGGACCCTCCGGGGATAGATACGCAGTATTTT	CAVRDPPGIDTQYF
.	TRBJ2-3	TRBV10-1	.	TGCGCCAGCAGTGACCACCCCGATAGTTTCGATACGCAGTATTTT	CASSDHPDSFDTQYF
.	TRBJ2-3	TRBV2	TRBD1	TGTGCCAGCAGGGTAGGGGGCCCAGATACGCAGTATTTT	CASRVGGPDTQYF
.	TRBJ1-1	TRBV11-2	.	TGTGCCAGCACCGTAACGAGAGTGAACACTGAAGCTTTCTTT	CASTVTRVNTEAFF
.	TRBJ2-1	TRBV5-1	.	TGCGCCAGCAGCCGAATTTACAATGAGCAGTTCTTC	CASSRIYNEQFF
.	TRBJ2-6	TRBV18	.	TGTGCCAGCTCACCACCGACACTTTTCTCTGGGGCCAACGTCCTGACTTTC	CASSPPTLFSGANVLTF
once	TRBJ1-4	TRBV28	.	TGTGCCAGCAGAAATCGGGGGACTAATGAAAAACTGTTTTTT	CASRNRGTNEKLFF
.	TRBJ2-6	TRBV19	.	TGTGCCAGTAGTATCGGCCCAGGGACTGGGGCCAACGTCCTGACTTTC	CASSIGPGTGANVLTF
.	TRBJ2-3	TRBV5-1	.	TGCGCCAGCAGTTCGGGGCGGGGAGGAACAGATACGCAGTATTTT	CASSSGRGGTDTQYF